This TCR beta chain was sequenced for a study of technical replicates of blood from a few donors. CDR1 and CDR2 (germline): SEHNR, FQNEAQ (reference sequence). V was clipped by 0 bases and J by 8 bases, with 7 bases between them. The CDR3 runs 12 residues. Some clones are missing from TCRdb's copy, which holds only in-frame ones; the method was immunoSEQ multiplex PCR. The table has roughly 80,000 clones, roughly 90% seen once; the top ten hold about 0.38%. The sample comprised T cells isolated from PBMCs. This chain joins TRBV7-9 and TRBJ1-1; the D gene is possibly TRBD1 (5 bases). The TCR sequence derives from a human donor in good health. Here the CDR3 reads CASSLAQDEAFF. Here the CDR3 DNA reads TGTGCCAGCAGCTTAGCACAGGACGAAGCTTTCTTT. Full variable domain (remainder filled in from reference TRBV7-9 and TRBJ1-1): DTGVSQNPRHKITKRGQNVTFRCDPISEHNRLYWYRQTLGQGPEFLTYFQNEAQLEKSRLLSDRFSAERPKGSFSTLEIQRTEQGDSAMYLCASSLAQDEAFFGQGTRLTVV.